This T cell receptor (beta chain) is drawn from a study of OX40 agonist ivuxolimab in advanced cancers. Study-wide background: Ivuxolimab was delivered to patients intravenously every 2 weeks at doses spanning 0.01 to 10 mg/kg. Findings and limits, study-wide: At doses 0.1 to 3.0 mg/kg, CD4+ and CD8+ clones expanded. The study found that CD8+ T cells averaged more expanded clones than CD4+. Some patients without response likewise showed low normalized clonal expansion.

TCRdb keeps only in-frame clones here, not all; method: immunoSEQ multiplex PCR. The sample contains fewer than 30,000 clones, 83% of which appear only once. Turning to this clone: Its antigen is not identified.

The clonotype was recovered from an adult with an advanced solid tumor such as melanoma, head and neck, liver or kidney cancer. The sample in question was CD4+ or CD8+ T cells sorted from blood, obtained in a trial of the OX40 agonist ivuxolimab.

In nucleotides, the CDR3 is TGTGCCAGCAGTTTATCCCGTACAGGGATCACTGAAGCTTTCTTT. It yields the protein CASSLSRTGITEAFF. The chain carries TRBV27 and TRBJ1-1; the D gene is possibly TRBD1 (6 bases). The V end was cut by 0 bases, the J end by 4 bases, with 12 bases between. CDR1 is MNHEY and CDR2 is SMNVEV in the germline V gene (reference sequence). The CDR3 is 15 amino acids.